This T cell receptor beta chain is from a study of identical twins. General study points: Beta out-of-frame sequences showed weaker excess twin sharing. Cross-sectional statistical analysis, not tracking of the same donors, underpinned the conclusions. Modelling underestimated the level of out-of-frame TCR alpha sharing observed in monozygotic twins.

Regarding this clonotype: The antigen remains unidentified.

Looked up from germline, CDR1 is WSHSY and CDR2 is SAAADI. This CDR3 is built from 15 residues. V was trimmed by 0 bases and J by 5 bases, leaving 10 bases between them. Each donor (without exception) was a healthy Caucasian. One entry per CDR3 protein, called by TCRdb with MiXCR from the 5' RACE reads. The profile covers 500,000 to 650,000 distinct CDR3 sequences, with about 20% appearing a single time and 0.48% taken by the ten largest. The sample was also reused in another study, on yellow fever vaccine responses in identical twins.

V is TRBV10-2 and J is TRBJ2-2; D not resolved. The receptor's source is a woman in her late teens or twenties in good health. The sequencing input was CD4+ T cells sorted from blood. The CDR3 protein is CASSESATGTGELFF. CDR3 in DNA: TGCGCCAGCAGTGAGTCTGCCACTGGAACCGGGGAGCTGTTTTTT.